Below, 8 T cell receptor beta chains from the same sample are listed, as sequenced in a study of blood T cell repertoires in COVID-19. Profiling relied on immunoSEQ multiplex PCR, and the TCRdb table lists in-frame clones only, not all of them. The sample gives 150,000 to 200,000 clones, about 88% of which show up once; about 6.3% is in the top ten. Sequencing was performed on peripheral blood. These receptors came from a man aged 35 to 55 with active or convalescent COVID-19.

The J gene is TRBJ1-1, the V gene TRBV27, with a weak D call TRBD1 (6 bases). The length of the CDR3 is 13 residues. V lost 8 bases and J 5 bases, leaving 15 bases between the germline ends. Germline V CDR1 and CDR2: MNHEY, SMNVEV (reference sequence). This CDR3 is CASCGGLGTEAFF. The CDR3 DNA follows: TGTGCCAGCTGCGGGGGCTTGGGTACTGAAGCTTTCTTT.

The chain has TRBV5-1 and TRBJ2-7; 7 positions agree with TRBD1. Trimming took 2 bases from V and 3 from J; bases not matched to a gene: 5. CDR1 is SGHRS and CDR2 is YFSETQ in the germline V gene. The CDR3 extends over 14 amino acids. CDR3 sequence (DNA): TGCGCCAGCAGCTTCCGACAGGGATACTACGAGCAGTACTTC. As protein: CASSFRQGYYEQYF.

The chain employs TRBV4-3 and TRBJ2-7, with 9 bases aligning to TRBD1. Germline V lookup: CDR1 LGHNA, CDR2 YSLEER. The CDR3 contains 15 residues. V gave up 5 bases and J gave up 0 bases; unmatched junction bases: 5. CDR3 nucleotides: TGCGCCAGCAGCAGAGGGACAGGGATCTCCTACGAGCAGTACTTC. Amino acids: CASSRGTGISYEQYF.

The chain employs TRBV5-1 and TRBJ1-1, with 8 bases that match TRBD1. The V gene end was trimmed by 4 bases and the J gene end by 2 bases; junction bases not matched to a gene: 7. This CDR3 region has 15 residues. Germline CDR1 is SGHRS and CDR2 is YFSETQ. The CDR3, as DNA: TGCGCCAGCAGCCCGCTGGGACAGGCCAACACTGAAGCTTTCTTT. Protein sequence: CASSPLGQANTEAFF.

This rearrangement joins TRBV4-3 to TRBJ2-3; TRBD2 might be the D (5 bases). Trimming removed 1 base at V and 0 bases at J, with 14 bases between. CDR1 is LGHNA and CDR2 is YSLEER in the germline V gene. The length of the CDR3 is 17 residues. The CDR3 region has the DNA TGCGCCAGCAGCCAAGCCCTACCGGGGTCTAGCACAGATACGCAGTATTTT. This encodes CASSQALPGSSTDTQYF.

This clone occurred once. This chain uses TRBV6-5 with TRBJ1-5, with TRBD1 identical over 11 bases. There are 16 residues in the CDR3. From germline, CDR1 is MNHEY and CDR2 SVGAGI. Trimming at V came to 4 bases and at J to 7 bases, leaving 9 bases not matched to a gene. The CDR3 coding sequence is TGTGCCAGCAGTTCAACAGGACAGGGGGCTGAACAGCCCCAGCATTTT. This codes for CASSSTGQGAEQPQHF.

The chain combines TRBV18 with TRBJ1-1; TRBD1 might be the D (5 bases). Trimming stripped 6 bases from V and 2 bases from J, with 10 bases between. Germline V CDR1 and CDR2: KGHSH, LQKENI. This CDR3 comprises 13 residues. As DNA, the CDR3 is TGTGCCAGCTCGCGGGACGGAAACACTGAAGCTTTCTTT. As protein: CASSRDGNTEAFF.

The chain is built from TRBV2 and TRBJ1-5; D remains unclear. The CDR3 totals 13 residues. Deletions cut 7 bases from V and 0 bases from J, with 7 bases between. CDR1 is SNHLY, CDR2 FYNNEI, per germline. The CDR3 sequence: CASTRYSNQPQHF. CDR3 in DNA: TGTGCCAGCACCAGGTATAGCAATCAGCCCCAGCATTTT.